This record concerns one T cell receptor (beta chain) sequence. PCR primers comprised 60 Vbeta and 13 Jbeta primers. The table came from immunoSEQ multiplex PCR; TCRdb's copy has only in-frame clones and leaves some out. The sample holds around 100,000 clones, around 85% seen once. The sample originates from a study of cytomegalovirus exposure and HLA in healthy donors. Germline CDR1 ENHRY, CDR2 SYGVKD. CDR3 length: 12 residues. Trimming removed 8 bases at V and 4 bases at J, with 12 bases between. This chain connects TRBV10-3 to TRBJ2-7, with a possible D match to TRBD2 (7 bases). The sequence derives from a man aged 18 to 29 in good health and CMV-seronegative. The sample was PBMCs. This CDR3 reads CAIGGRGYEQYF. The CDR3 DNA reads TGTGCCATCGGGGGGCGGGGGTACGAGCAGTACTTC.